A selection of T cell receptor beta chains follows, all from one sample in a study of lymphopenia after photon versus proton radiotherapy. Assay: immunoSEQ multiplex PCR; the TCRdb copy retains only in-frame clones and omits some. This table holds about 61,000 clones, roughly 86% found once. The starting material was peripheral blood, obtained from a patient treated with photon-based radiotherapy. The receptor source for this set is a man aged 40-50 years with gastric cancer. The CDR3 runs from the conserved cysteine through the conserved F or W. The D gene is left open where the match is weak. Clone size is given for some rows only: seen once, a few or many times, or a class if the clone is expanded.

TGTGCCAGCAGCCAAGCGAATTCACCCCTCCACTTT | CASSQANSPLHF | TRBV7-9 | NA | few | TRBJ1-6
TGTGCCAGCAGCTCGACAGGGAGCTCCGAAAAACTGTTTTTT | CASSSTGSSEKLFF | TRBV13 | TRBD1 | NA | TRBJ1-4
TGTGCCAGCAGCTTAGTATCAGCAGGTTGGGCCGGGGAGCTGTTTTTT | CASSLVSAGWAGELFF | TRBV7-9 | NA | NA | TRBJ2-2
TGTGCCAGCAGCCTCGGGGTGGCAGGCTCCTATAATTCACCCCTCCACTTT | CASSLGVAGSYNSPLHF | TRBV5-4 | NA | NA | TRBJ1-6
TGTGCCAGCAGCTCAAGCGGCGGAAACGAGCAGTACTTC | CASSSSGGNEQYF | TRBV7-9 | NA | NA | TRBJ2-7
TGTGCTAGTGGTTTCGGGACAAGCAAAAACACCATATATTTT | CASGFGTSKNTIYF | TRBV12-5 | NA | NA | TRBJ1-3
TGTGCCACCACAGGGGGGCTGGTCACTGAAGCTTTCTTT | CATTGGLVTEAFF | TRBV10-3 | TRBD1 | NA | TRBJ1-1
TGTGCCCTAGGAGGCAACACTGAAGCTTTCTTT | CALGGNTEAFF | TRBV30 | NA | NA | TRBJ1-1
TGTGCTAGTGGAGAAGGACAGGGGGGCACCGGGGAGCTGTTTTTT | CASGEGQGGTGELFF | TRBV12-5 | TRBD1 | NA | TRBJ2-2
TGCGCCAGCAGCTTGTTGGCTAGCCCCGGGGAGCTGTTTTTT | CASSLLASPGELFF | TRBV5-1 | NA | once | TRBJ2-2
TGTGCCAGCAGCGTAGGTAGGCGGGACGGCGCCGGGGAGCTGTTTTTT | CASSVGRRDGAGELFF | TRBV9 | NA | NA | TRBJ2-2
TGCGCCAGCAGCCGACCCCCGGACAGCTACGAGCAGTACTTC | CASSRPPDSYEQYF | TRBV5-1 | NA | NA | TRBJ2-7
TGCGCCAGCAGCCTTCTTACAGGGGGCAAGGGCACTGAAGCTTTCTTT | CASSLLTGGKGTEAFF | TRBV5-1 | TRBD1 | NA | TRBJ1-1
TGTGCCAGCAGCCCCCAGGGGGCGAACACTGAAGCTTTCTTT | CASSPQGANTEAFF | TRBV7-9 | TRBD1 | NA | TRBJ1-1